Below are 4 T cell receptor beta chains sequenced from a single sample in a study of T cell responses to AZD1222 COVID-19 vaccine. The repertoire was sequenced with immunoSEQ multiplex PCR; TCRdb's copy has only in-frame clones and lacks some. This table holds roughly 120,000 clones, more than 75% found once. The sample consisted of peripheral blood, taken 28 days after the second AZD1222 dose. The receptors were gathered from an adult who received the AZD1222 COVID-19 vaccine.

This chain connects TRBV4-3 to TRBJ1-3; D possibly corresponds to TRBD1 (6 bases). V lost 8 bases and J lost 2, with 16 bases in between. The CDR3 extends over 15 amino acids. Germline V gene sequence: CDR1 LGHNA, CDR2 YSLEER. The DNA of the CDR3 is TGCGCCAGCGGGATCGGGGGGGCGACTGGAAACACCATATATTTT. Residues: CASGIGGATGNTIYF.

This clone was observed a handful of times. The rearrangement links TRBV6-1 to TRBJ2-7; possible D gene TRBD2, 6 bases. The CDR3 covers 14 residues. From germline, CDR1 is MNHNS and CDR2 SASEGT. Between the trimmed V and J ends, which lost 1 base and 5 bases, there was a span of 12 bases. Here the CDR3 DNA reads TGTGCCAGCAGTGAAGGGGAGGCAGTTCACGAGCAGTACTTC. Translated, it gives CASSEGEAVHEQYF.

This chain links TRBV2 with TRBJ2-7; a possible D gene is TRBD1 (7 bases). The CDR3 sequence is 15 residues long. Germline CDR1 is SNHLY and CDR2 is FYNNEI. Trimming pared 3 bases from V and 4 bases from J, leaving 16 bases between. The CDR3 spells CASSDRGVGGYEQYF. In nucleotides, the CDR3 is TGTGCCAGCAGTGACAGGGGGGTCGGAGGGTACGAGCAGTACTTC.

V usage is TRBV20-1 and J usage is TRBJ1-2; D is unresolved. CDR3 length: 10 amino acids. Trimming took 8 bases from V and 1 from J, leaving 5 bases between them. The germline V gene has CDR1 DFQATT and CDR2 SNEGSKA (reference sequence). The CDR3 loop reads CSTRNYGYTF. In DNA form, the CDR3 reads TGCAGTACACGTAACTATGGCTACACCTTC.